These 25 T cell receptor beta chains were sequenced from one sample in a study of molecular identifiers for immune sequencing clone quantification. MiXCR was run by TCRdb on the PCR reads, yielding one entry per CDR3 protein. The table has more than 250,000 distinct CDR3 sequences, about a fifth seen once. The material sequenced was naive CD8+ T cells from blood, with Jurkat cell RNA spiked in. The sample's subset: FACS-sorted CD8+CD4-CCR7+CD45RA+ naive T cells. Source of these receptors: a human donor in good health. Some libraries in this study had Jurkat cell RNA spiked in.

Remarks on this clonotype: Possible read error: a much larger clone is one base away. This chain joins TRBV4-1 and TRBJ2-1; 9 bases line up with TRBD2. The CDR3 contains 14 residues. Germline V gene data show CDR1 as MGHRA and CDR2 as YSYEKL. CDR3 sequence (DNA): TGCGACAGCAGCCAAGCCTTCAGCGGGGGGTTCGAGTTCTTC. Amino acids: CDSSQAFSGGFEFF.

This clonotype was detected many times. The chain carries TRBV5-6 and TRBJ1-5; possibly TRBD1 for D (5 bases). With 3 bases removed from V and 6 bases from J, the gap between germline ends came to 10 bases. The CDR3 runs to 13 residues. Germline V gives CDR1 SGHDT, CDR2 YYEEEE. CDR3 loop: CASSSGGSQPQHF. CDR3 DNA: TGTGCCAGCAGCTCCGGGGGGAGTCAGCCCCAGCATTTT.

In this sample, this clonotype turned up many times. The chain combines TRBV5-4 with TRBJ2-4, with D unresolved. Trimming removed 1 base from V and 0 bases from J, with 17 bases in between. This CDR3 region has 18 residues. Germline-derived CDR1 and CDR2 are SGHNT and YYREEE (reference sequence). The CDR3, as DNA: TGTGCCAGCAGCTTGTCGGACCCCGGAGTCCTAGCCAAAAACATTCAGTACTTC. It yields the protein CASSLSDPGVLAKNIQYF.

This clonotype was detected many times. The chain joins TRBV14 to TRBJ2-3; the D is unclear. Trimming stripped 4 bases from V and 3 bases from J, with 11 bases between. The CDR3 has 14 residues. Germline assignment: CDR1 SGHDN and CDR2 FVKESK. The CDR3 DNA is TGTGCCAGCAGCCTCGAAGATCCTACAGATACGCAGTATTTT. Amino acid sequence: CASSLEDPTDTQYF.

J is TRBJ2-7 and V is TRBV30; 7 positions agree with TRBD2. The J segment lost 7 bases and the V segment lost 3 bases, leaving 9 bases of the junction unmatched. The CDR3 length is 13 residues. The germline V gene encodes CDR1 GTSNPN and CDR2 SVGIG (reference sequence). CDR3 sequence: CAWSLGGVEEQYF. As DNA, the CDR3 is TGTGCCTGGAGCCTGGGGGGGGTGGAAGAGCAGTACTTC.

In this sample, this clonotype turned up once. A clone one base away is much larger, so this may be a read error. This sequence joins TRBV20-1 and TRBJ2-1; D remains unclear. Germline lookup yields CDR1 DFQATT and CDR2 SNEGSKA (reference sequence). The CDR3 runs to 14 residues. The CDR3 spells CSARVAVPYKEQFF. As DNA, the CDR3 is TGCAGTGCTAGAGTTGCGGTACCTTACAAAGAGCAGTTCTTC.

Many counts were recorded for this clonotype. The chain couples TRBV27 to TRBJ1-1; a possible D gene is TRBD1 (5 bases). This CDR3 comprises 12 residues. The germline V and J ends were trimmed by 8 bases and 8 bases, with 15 bases remaining between them. CDR1 is MNHEY and CDR2 is SMNVEV in the germline V gene (reference sequence). CDR3 loop: CASQGVGGEAFF. The CDR3, as DNA: TGTGCCAGCCAAGGGGTGGGAGGGGAAGCTTTCTTT.

This clonotype showed up many times. The CDR3 DNA sequence: TGTGCCAGCAGCTTAGCAGGGGCGTATCACGAGCAGTACTTC. As protein: CASSLAGAYHEQYF. The rearrangement links TRBV7-9 to TRBJ2-7; the D gene is possibly TRBD1 (5 bases). Germline loops: CDR1 SEHNR, CDR2 FQNEAQ (reference sequence). V shed 0 bases and J shed 5 bases, with 11 bases lying between them. CDR3 length: 14 amino acids.

Details on this clonotype: The junction shows a germline mismatch at one end, possibly a read error. The rearrangement links TRBV4-1 to TRBJ2-6; D is undetermined. Germline V gene lookup returns CDR1 MGHRA and CDR2 YSYEKL. The CDR3 loop spans 17 amino acids. Written as DNA, the CDR3 is TGCGCCAGCAACCAAGAGCAGAGCGTATCTGGGGCCAACGTCCTGACTTTC. It is translated as CASNQEQSVSGANVLTF.

Many counts were recorded for this clonotype. The chain joins TRBV7-8 to TRBJ1-3; D is unclear. Germline V gene sequence: CDR1 SGHVS, CDR2 FQNEAQ. Trimming pared 4 bases from V and 7 bases from J, leaving 8 bases between. There are 12 residues in the CDR3. The CDR3 DNA sequence: TGTGCCAGCAGCTCCACGGACAACACCATATATTTT. Protein sequence: CASSSTDNTIYF.

In this sample, this clonotype turned up many times. V and J are TRBV6-5 and TRBJ1-3; D is perhaps TRBD1 (5 bases). Germline V lookup: CDR1 MNHEY, CDR2 SVGAGI. V was clipped by 0 bases and J by 4 bases, with 16 bases between them. CDR3 size: 17 residues. The CDR3 spells CASSYSVQGLGGNTIYF. CDR3 nucleotide sequence: TGTGCCAGCAGTTACTCGGTCCAGGGCCTTGGAGGAAACACCATATATTTT.

Concerning this clonotype itself: This sequence may be a read error, since a much larger clone differs from it by one base. The chain joins TRBV7-9 to TRBJ2-5; maybe TRBD2 (5 bases). The CDR3 runs to 16 residues. The germline CDR1 and CDR2 sequences are SEHNR and FQNEAQ (reference sequence). V was cut by 4 bases and J by 2 bases, with 17 bases left in between. The CDR3 coding sequence is TGTGCCAGCAGCTCAAGGGTCGGCGGGTCGCAAGAGACCCAGTACTTC. Protein product: CASSSRVGGSQETQYF.

This clonotype has at least ten counts. The gene calls are TRBV29-1 and TRBJ2-3; 8 nucleotides align to TRBD1. The V gene's germline CDR1 is SQVTM and CDR2 ANQGSEA. Trimming took 4 bases from V and 2 from J; bases not matched to a gene: 2. The CDR3 is 13 residues long. CDR3 nucleotide sequence: TGCAGCGTTGCAGGGGGCACCACAGATACGCAGTATTTT. It is translated as CSVAGGTTDTQYF.

This clonotype was observed at least ten times. The chain joins TRBV28 to TRBJ2-3; 9 bases agree with TRBD2. This CDR3 region has 18 residues. CDR1 MDHEN and CDR2 SYDVKM come from the germline V gene. V was pared by 3 bases and J by 4 bases, with 14 bases of the junction left unmatched. CDR3 loop: CASSLPTSGSAWSDTQYF. The CDR3 nucleotides read TGTGCCAGCAGTTTGCCAACTAGCGGGTCAGCGTGGTCAGATACGCAGTATTTT.

Concerning this clonotype: Given a much more abundant clone one base away, this may be a read error. V gene TRBV29-1 combines with J gene TRBJ2-4, with D perhaps matching TRBD2 (6 bases). The CDR3 extends over 13 amino acids. CDR1 is SQVTM, CDR2 ANQGSEA, per germline. The germline V and J ends were trimmed by 7 bases and 3 bases, with 13 bases remaining between them. CDR3 sequence: CSADAGFKNIQYF. In DNA, the CDR3 is TGCAGCGCTGATGCGGGATTCAAAAACATTCAGTACTTC.

Remarks on this clonotype: This may arise from a read error, as a much more abundant clone is one base away. This chain links TRBV6-1 with TRBJ2-7; no firm D call. CDR3 length equals 11 residues. In germline, CDR1 is MNHNS, CDR2 SASEGT. Trimming took off 4 bases at V and 9 bases at J, with 10 bases between the two ends. The DNA of the CDR3 is TGTGCCAGCAGTGCCCGACCTGGGCAGTACTTC. It codes for CASSARPGQYF.

This clonotype was found many times. The chain carries TRBV30 and TRBJ1-1; no clear D. Germline lookup yields CDR1 GTSNPN and CDR2 SVGIG (reference sequence). The CDR3 extends over 13 amino acids. V dropped 2 bases and J dropped 4 bases, with 11 bases sitting between them. The DNA of the CDR3 is TGTGCCTGGAGTTTCCGAAAGGGCACTGAAGCTTTCTTT. Translated: CAWSFRKGTEAFF.

This clonotype has at least ten counts. In nucleotides, the CDR3 is TGTGCCAGCAGCCAAGTAGCGGCTAGCACAGATACGCAGTATTTT. Protein product: CASSQVAASTDTQYF. The J gene is TRBJ2-3, the V gene TRBV3-1, with a weak D call TRBD2 (6 bases). The CDR3 spans 15 residues. The V and J ends lost 1 base and 0 bases respectively, with 8 bases between them. The germline V gene has CDR1 LGHDT and CDR2 YNNKEL (reference sequence).

This clonotype occurred many times. The genes are TRBV2 and TRBJ1-1; D not certain. Germline-derived CDR1 and CDR2 are SNHLY and FYNNEI. The CDR3 extends over 12 amino acids. The V end lost 3 bases, the J end lost 6 bases, and 8 bases lay between the germline ends. Here the CDR3 reads CASSEIGAEAFF. DNA of the CDR3: TGTGCCAGCAGTGAGATCGGCGCTGAAGCTTTCTTT.

With regard to this clonotype: Possible read error: a much larger clone is one base away. The rearrangement uses TRBV4-3 and TRBJ1-1, with D unclear. The CDR3 sequence is 15 residues long. Trimming took off 3 bases at V and 0 bases at J, with 11 bases between the two ends. CDR1 LGHNA and CDR2 YSLEER come from the germline V gene. The chain's CDR3 is CASSQVHTMNTEAFF. CDR3 bases: TGCGCCAGCAGCCAGGTACATACGATGAACACTGAAGCTTTCTTT.

As concerns this clonotype: This may arise from a read error, as a much more abundant clone is one base away. The chain employs TRBV14 and TRBJ2-3; D may be TRBD2 (5 bases). Trimming shortened V by 0 bases and J by 0 bases, and 13 bases separated the two germline ends. Per germline, CDR1 SGHDN and CDR2 FVKESK. The CDR3 runs 17 residues. CDR3 protein: CASSQDIGGLSTDTQYF. In nucleotides, the CDR3 is TGTGCCAGCAGCCAAGATATTGGCGGACTTAGCACAGATACGCAGTATTTT.

On this clonotype: Because the CDR3 is missing its conserved closing phenylalanine or tryptophan, this is likely a read error. J is TRBJ1-5 and V is TRBV4-3; 9 bases match TRBD1. V trimming: 4 bases; J trimming: 1 base; junction bases outside the gene matches: 2. CDR1 is LGHNA, CDR2 YSLEER, per germline. CDR3 size: 15 residues. The CDR3 nucleotides are TGCGCCAGCAGCCGTGGACAGGGGAGCAATCAGCCCCAGCATATT. Its translation is CASSRGQGSNQPQHI.

Details on this clonotype: With a much larger clone just one base away, this may be a read error. The chain couples TRBV6-5 to TRBJ1-4; D unresolved. Trimming shortened V by 8 bases and J by 2 bases, and 15 bases separated the two germline ends. Germline values: CDR1 MNHEY, CDR2 SVGAGI. CDR3 length: 15 residues. As DNA, the CDR3 is TGTGCCAGCGGGTGGAACAGCGGGACTAATGAAAAACTGTTTTTT. Translated: CASGWNSGTNEKLFF.

At least ten counts were recorded for this clonotype. The V and J genes are TRBV19 and TRBJ2-6, with TRBD1 matching 10 bases. Trimming took 5 bases from V and 0 from J; bases not matched to a gene: 7. CDR1 is LNHDA, CDR2 SQIVND, per germline (reference sequence). The CDR3 contains 18 residues. CDR3 DNA sequence: TGTGCCAGTAGTTTACCGGGACAGGGGACCTCTGGGGCCAACGTCCTGACTTTC. Translated, it gives CASSLPGQGTSGANVLTF.

In this sample, this clonotype turned up many times. This sequence joins TRBV29-1 and TRBJ2-7; D remains ambiguous. This CDR3 comprises 13 residues. Germline V gene sequence: CDR1 SQVTM, CDR2 ANQGSEA. V lost 7 bases and J 0 bases, leaving 13 bases between the germline ends. The CDR3 loop reads CSALPLSSYEQYF. The CDR3 region has the DNA TGCAGCGCCCTCCCTCTTAGCTCCTACGAGCAGTACTTC.